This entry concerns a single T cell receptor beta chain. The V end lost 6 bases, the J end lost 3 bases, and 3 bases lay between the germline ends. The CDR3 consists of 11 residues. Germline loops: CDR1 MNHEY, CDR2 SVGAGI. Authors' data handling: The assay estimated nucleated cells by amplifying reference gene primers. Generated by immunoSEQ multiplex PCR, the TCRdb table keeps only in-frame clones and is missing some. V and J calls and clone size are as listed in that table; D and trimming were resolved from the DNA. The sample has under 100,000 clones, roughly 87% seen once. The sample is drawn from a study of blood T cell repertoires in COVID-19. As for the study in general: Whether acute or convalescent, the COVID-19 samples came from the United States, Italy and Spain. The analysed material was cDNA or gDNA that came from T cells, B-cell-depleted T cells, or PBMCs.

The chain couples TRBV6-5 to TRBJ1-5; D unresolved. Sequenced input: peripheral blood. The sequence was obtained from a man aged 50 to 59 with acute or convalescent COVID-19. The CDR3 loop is CASSFNQPQHF. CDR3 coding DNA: TGTGCCAGCAGCTTCAATCAGCCCCAGCATTTT.